The sequence of this T cell receptor beta chain was determined in a study of cytomegalovirus exposure and HLA in healthy donors. As for the study in general: Unique TCRs numbering roughly 80 million, obtained from HLA-typed donors, made up an early data release. Study-wide results and limits: TCR beta V- and J-gene trimming was later associated with a missense DCLRE1C variant. The investigators catalogued about 170 TCR beta chains as cytomegalovirus-associated. In vitro testing confirmed a few CMV-associated chains as specific for CMV antigens.

With 60 Vbeta and 13 Jbeta primers, the PCR was carried out. Profiling relied on immunoSEQ multiplex PCR, and the TCRdb table lists in-frame clones only, not all of them. The data contain some 130,000 clones, 76% of them singletons. Concerning this clone itself: Its cognate antigen is unknown.

This CDR3 region has 16 residues. V was clipped by 1 base and J by 5 bases, with 17 bases between them. Germline V gene lookup returns CDR1 LNHNV and CDR2 YYDKDF (reference sequence). This clonotype originated in a female donor in good health and CMV-seropositive. The gene calls are TRBV15 and TRBJ2-5, with a tentative D call TRBD1 (7 bases). Sequencing was performed on PBMCs. In nucleotides, the CDR3 is TGTGCCACCAGCAGAGGGACCGGAGGGGGCCACGAGACCCAGTACTTC. Translating it yields CATSRGTGGGHETQYF.